These 19 T cell receptor beta chains share one sample of origin, sequenced in a study of OX40 agonist ivuxolimab in advanced cancers. Sequencing used immunoSEQ multiplex PCR; TCRdb keeps in-frame clones, though not all of them. The table includes some 95,000 clones, around nine tenths detected once. Source: CD4+ or CD8+ T cells sorted from blood, taken in a trial of the OX40 agonist ivuxolimab. All receptors derive from an adult with an advanced solid tumor such as melanoma, head and neck, liver or kidney cancer.

J is TRBJ1-1 and V is TRBV6-1; unclear D gene. Germline CDR1 reads MNHNS; CDR2 reads SASEGT. V lost 8 bases to trimming and J lost 7 bases, with 11 bases between them. The length of the CDR3 is 11 residues. CDR3 in DNA: TGTGCCAGCCTGGGGTACGGTGAAGCTTTCTTT. Its translation is CASLGYGEAFF.

The chain links TRBV7-3 to TRBJ2-2; D possibly corresponds to TRBD1 (5 bases). The CDR3 consists of 15 residues. CDR1 is SGHTA, CDR2 FQGTGA, per germline. Trimming took 1 base from V and 3 from J, leaving 9 bases between them. CDR3 protein: CASSLRGSYTGELFF. Here the CDR3 DNA reads TGTGCCAGCAGCTTAAGGGGCAGCTACACCGGGGAGCTGTTTTTT.

The V gene is TRBV19, the J gene TRBJ2-6; the D gene is possibly TRBD2 (7 bases). V lost 9 bases and J 2 bases, leaving 17 bases between the germline ends. Germline values: CDR1 LNHDA, CDR2 SQIVND (reference sequence). The CDR3 spans 16 residues. The CDR3 loop is CASVKGGRAGANVLTF. CDR3 DNA sequence: TGTGCCAGCGTCAAGGGGGGGAGGGCTGGGGCCAACGTCCTGACTTTC.

The V and J genes are TRBV11-2 and TRBJ2-7; 12 positions match TRBD2. Germline lookup yields CDR1 SGHAT and CDR2 FQNNGV. After removal of 6 bases from V and 3 bases from J, the junction contained 6 bases not matched to a gene. The CDR3 spans 15 residues. The chain's CDR3 is CASSSTSGGYYEQYF. CDR3 nucleotides: TGTGCCAGCAGTTCGACTAGCGGGGGCTACTACGAGCAGTACTTC.

The V and J genes are TRBV18 and TRBJ1-1; D unresolved. The V and J ends lost 4 bases and 4 bases respectively, with 13 bases between them. CDR3 length: 14 residues. Germline CDR1 KGHSH, CDR2 LQKENI. The CDR3 reads CASSQDGRFTEAFF. In nucleotides, the CDR3 is TGTGCCAGCTCACAAGATGGCAGATTCACTGAAGCTTTCTTT.

V is TRBV7-8 and J is TRBJ1-1; 7 nucleotides line up with TRBD1. The CDR3 has 13 amino acids. V lost 6 bases, J lost 4 bases, and 5 bases stayed unmatched. CDR1 is SGHVS, CDR2 FQNEAQ, per germline. CDR3 sequence reads: CASSSTGTTEAFF. The CDR3 DNA follows: TGTGCCAGCAGTTCGACAGGGACCACTGAAGCTTTCTTT.

This rearrangement joins TRBV5-4 to TRBJ1-5; D remains ambiguous. V gave up 4 bases and J gave up 1 base, with 12 bases separating them. The CDR3 spans 15 residues. From germline, CDR1 is SGHNT and CDR2 YYREEE (reference sequence). In nucleotides, the CDR3 is TGTGCCAGCAGCCACGACCCGAGGAGCAATCAGCCCCAGCATTTT. It codes for CASSHDPRSNQPQHF.

This clone turned up a few times. The chain joins TRBV7-2 to TRBJ1-3; D possibly corresponds to TRBD1 (6 bases). The germline V and J ends were trimmed by 5 bases and 1 base, with 15 bases remaining between them. Germline V CDR1 and CDR2: SGHTA, FQGNSA. This CDR3 has 16 residues. DNA for the CDR3: TGTGCCAGCAGCCCATCGACAGGATGGTCTGGAAACACCATATATTTT. This gives the protein CASSPSTGWSGNTIYF. The entire variable domain, with the rest obtained from reference TRBV7-2 and TRBJ1-3, is as follows: GAGVSQSPSNKVTEKGKDVELRCDPISGHTALYWYRQSLGQGLEFLIYFQGNSAPDKSGLPSDRFSAERTGGSVSTLTIQRTQQEDSAVYLCASSPSTGWSGNTIYFGEGSWLTVV.

CDR3 in amino acids: CASSSLDLSGNTIYF. The CDR3, as DNA: TGTGCCAGCAGCTCATTGGACCTGTCTGGAAACACCATATATTTT. The gene calls are TRBV5-5 and TRBJ1-3; D not certain. Germline assignment: CDR1 SGHKS and CDR2 YYEKEE (reference sequence). CDR3 length: 15 residues. V lost 3 bases to trimming and J lost 1 base, with 11 bases between them.

The chain uses TRBV7-6 and TRBJ2-2; TRBD1 or TRBD2 may be the D gene (6 bases each). CDR3 length equals 17 residues. V shed 5 bases and J shed 1 base, with 17 bases lying between them. The germline CDR1 and CDR2 sequences are SGHVS and FNYEAQ. CDR3 protein: CASSPMGGYRNTGELFF. The CDR3 nucleotides read TGTGCCAGCAGCCCTATGGGGGGCTACCGGAACACCGGGGAGCTGTTTTTT.

The chain is built from TRBV19 and TRBJ2-2; D gene unclear. The V gene lost 5 bases and the J gene lost 5 bases, with 21 bases spanning the gap. The V gene's germline CDR1 is LNHDA and CDR2 SQIVND (reference sequence). CDR3 length: 17 amino acids. CDR3 region: CASSPPSGVVITGELFF. In DNA form, the CDR3 reads TGTGCCAGTAGTCCTCCTAGTGGGGTAGTTATTACCGGGGAGCTGTTTTTT.

In DNA, the CDR3 is TGTGCCAGCAGCCAAGAATGGCCGGGCACAGGGCCATATGGCTACACCTTC. Its protein is CASSQEWPGTGPYGYTF. The chain is built from TRBV4-2 and TRBJ1-2; D perhaps matches TRBD1 (6 bases). Germline CDR1 reads LGHNA; CDR2 reads YNFKEQ. The CDR3 is 17 amino acids. V was clipped by 0 bases and J by 5 bases, with 19 bases between them.

The chain carries TRBV10-3 and TRBJ2-5, with 9 bases aligning to TRBD2. Unmatched junction bases numbered 9, after V lost 3 bases and J lost 1 base. CDR3 length equals 17 residues. CDR1 ENHRY and CDR2 SYGVKD come from the germline V gene. The DNA of the CDR3 is TGTGCCATCAGTGAAGCTAAACTTAGCGGGGGCCAAGAGACCCAGTACTTC. Its protein product is CAISEAKLSGGQETQYF.

V is TRBV5-1 and J is TRBJ2-1; TRBD1 agrees at 7 bases. The germline CDR1 and CDR2 sequences are SGHRS and YFSETQ. J was trimmed by 5 bases and V by 4 bases; bases with no gene match: 3. The CDR3 runs to 13 residues. The DNA for the CDR3 is TGCGCCAGCAGCCAAACAGGGGACAATGAGCAGTTCTTC. Translation gives CASSQTGDNEQFF.

The chain uses TRBV14 and TRBJ1-3, with D uncertain. CDR3 length: 15 amino acids. CDR1 SGHDN and CDR2 FVKESK come from the germline V gene. V was clipped by 2 bases and J by 0 bases, with 8 bases between them. The CDR3 DNA sequence: TGTGCCAGCAGCCAACAGGCCCTCTCTGGAAACACCATATATTTT. This encodes CASSQQALSGNTIYF.

The V gene is TRBV6-6, the J gene TRBJ1-3; D is perhaps TRBD1 (5 bases). There are 16 residues in the CDR3. The germline V gene encodes CDR1 MNHNY and CDR2 SVGAGI (reference sequence). Trimming shortened V by 7 bases and J by 0 bases, and 16 bases separated the two germline ends. The CDR3 protein is CASKPTIGVSGNTIYF. The CDR3 nucleotides are TGTGCCAGCAAACCTACGATAGGGGTCTCTGGAAACACCATATATTTT.

The rearrangement joins TRBV7-9 to TRBJ2-2; the match to TRBD1 covers 9 bases. The V gene's germline CDR1 is SEHNR and CDR2 FQNEAQ (reference sequence). CDR3 length equals 16 residues. With V trimmed by 5 bases and J by 3 bases, 7 bases remained unmatched. The CDR3 nucleotides are TGTGCCAGCAGCCAGCCCGGACAGGGGCACACCGGGGAGCTGTTTTTT. Protein product: CASSQPGQGHTGELFF.

This chain links TRBV2 with TRBJ2-7; 9 nucleotides line up with TRBD1. Unmatched junction bases numbered 4, after V lost 4 bases and J lost 3 bases. The CDR3 runs to 14 residues. Per the germline V gene, CDR1 is SNHLY and CDR2 is FYNNEI. The CDR3 DNA reads as TGTGCCAGCAGTGGGGGGGGACAGGGCTACGAGCAGTACTTC. Its protein is CASSGGGQGYEQYF.

The gene calls are TRBV18 and TRBJ2-1, with TRBD1 identical over 9 bases. V lost 6 bases, J lost 2 bases, and 20 bases stayed unmatched. This CDR3 contains 20 residues. CDR1 KGHSH and CDR2 LQKENI come from the germline V gene. This CDR3 is CASSPTLPGQGHYAYNEQFF. Here the CDR3 DNA reads TGTGCCAGCTCGCCCACATTACCGGGACAGGGTCATTATGCCTACAATGAGCAGTTCTTC.